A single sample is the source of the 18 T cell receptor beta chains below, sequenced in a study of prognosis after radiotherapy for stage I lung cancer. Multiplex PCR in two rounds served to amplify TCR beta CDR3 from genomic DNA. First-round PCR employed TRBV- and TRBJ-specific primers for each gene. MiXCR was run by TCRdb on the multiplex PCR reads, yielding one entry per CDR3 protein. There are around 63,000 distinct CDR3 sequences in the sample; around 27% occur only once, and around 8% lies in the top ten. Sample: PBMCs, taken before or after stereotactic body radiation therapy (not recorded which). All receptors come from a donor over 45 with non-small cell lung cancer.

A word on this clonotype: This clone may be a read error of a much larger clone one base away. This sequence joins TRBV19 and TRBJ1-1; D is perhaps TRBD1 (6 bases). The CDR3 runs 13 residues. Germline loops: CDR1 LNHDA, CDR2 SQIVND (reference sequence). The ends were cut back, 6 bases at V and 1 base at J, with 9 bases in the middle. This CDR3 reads CASSYRANTEAFF. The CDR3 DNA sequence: TGTGCCAGTAGCTACAGGGCGAACACTGAAGCTTTCTTT.

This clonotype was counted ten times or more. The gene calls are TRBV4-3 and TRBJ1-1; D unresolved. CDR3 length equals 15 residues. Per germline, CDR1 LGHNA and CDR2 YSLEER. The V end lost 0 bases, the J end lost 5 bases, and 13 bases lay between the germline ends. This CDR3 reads CASSQDWGSGTEAFF. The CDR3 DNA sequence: TGCGCCAGCAGCCAAGATTGGGGAAGTGGGACTGAAGCTTTCTTT.

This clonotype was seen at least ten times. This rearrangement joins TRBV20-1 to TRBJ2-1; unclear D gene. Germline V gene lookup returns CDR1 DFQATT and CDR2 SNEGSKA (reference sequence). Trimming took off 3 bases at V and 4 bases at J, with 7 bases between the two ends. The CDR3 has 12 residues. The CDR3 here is CSARSDYNEQFF. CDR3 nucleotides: TGCAGTGCTAGGTCGGATTACAATGAGCAGTTCTTC.

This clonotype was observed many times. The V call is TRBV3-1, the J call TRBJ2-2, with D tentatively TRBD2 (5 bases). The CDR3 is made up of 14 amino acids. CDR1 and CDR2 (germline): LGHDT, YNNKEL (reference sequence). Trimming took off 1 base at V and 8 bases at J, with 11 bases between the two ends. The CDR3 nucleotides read TGTGCCAGCAGCCAAGCGTCGGGGATTGGGGAGCTGTTTTTT. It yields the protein CASSQASGIGELFF.

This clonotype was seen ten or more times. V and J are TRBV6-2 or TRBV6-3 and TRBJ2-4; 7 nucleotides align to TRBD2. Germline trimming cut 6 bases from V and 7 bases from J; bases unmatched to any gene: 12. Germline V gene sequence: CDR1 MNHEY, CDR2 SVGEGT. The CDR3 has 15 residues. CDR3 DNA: TGTGCCAGCAGCATTAGTCCGGGAGCGGGGAACATTCAGTACTTC. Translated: CASSISPGAGNIQYF.

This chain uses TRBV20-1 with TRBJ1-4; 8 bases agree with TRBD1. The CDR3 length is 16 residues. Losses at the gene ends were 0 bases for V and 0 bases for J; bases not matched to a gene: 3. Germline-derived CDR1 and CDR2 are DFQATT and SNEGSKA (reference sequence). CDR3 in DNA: TGCAGTGCTAGAGATCGGACAGGGACAACTAATGAAAAACTGTTTTTT. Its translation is CSARDRTGTTNEKLFF.

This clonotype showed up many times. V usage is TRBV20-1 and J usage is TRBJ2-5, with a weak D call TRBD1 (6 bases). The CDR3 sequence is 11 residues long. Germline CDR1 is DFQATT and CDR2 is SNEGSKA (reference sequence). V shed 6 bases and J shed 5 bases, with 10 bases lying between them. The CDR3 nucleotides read TGCAGTGCCGGACAGAGGGAGACCCAGTACTTC. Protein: CSAGQRETQYF.

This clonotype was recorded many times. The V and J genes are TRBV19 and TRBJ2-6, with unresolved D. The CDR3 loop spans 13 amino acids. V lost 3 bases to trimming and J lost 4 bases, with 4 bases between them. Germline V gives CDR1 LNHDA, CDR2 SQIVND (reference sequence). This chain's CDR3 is CASSIRGANVLTF. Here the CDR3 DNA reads TGTGCCAGTAGTATTCGGGGGGCCAACGTCCTGACTTTC.

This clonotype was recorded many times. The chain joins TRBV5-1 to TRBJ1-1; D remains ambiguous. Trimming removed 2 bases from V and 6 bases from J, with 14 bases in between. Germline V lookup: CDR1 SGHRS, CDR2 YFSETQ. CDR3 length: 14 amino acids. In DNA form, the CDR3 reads TGCGCCAGCAGCTTCTACGTTGGTGGGGCTGAAGCTTTCTTT. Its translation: CASSFYVGGAEAFF.

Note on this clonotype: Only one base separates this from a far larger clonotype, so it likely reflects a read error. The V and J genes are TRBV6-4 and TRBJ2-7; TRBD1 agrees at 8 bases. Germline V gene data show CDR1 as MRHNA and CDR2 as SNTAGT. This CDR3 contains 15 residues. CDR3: CASSVGQGLSYEKYF. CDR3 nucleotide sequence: TGTGCCAGCAGTGTAGGACAGGGCCTTTCCTACGAGAAGTACTTC.

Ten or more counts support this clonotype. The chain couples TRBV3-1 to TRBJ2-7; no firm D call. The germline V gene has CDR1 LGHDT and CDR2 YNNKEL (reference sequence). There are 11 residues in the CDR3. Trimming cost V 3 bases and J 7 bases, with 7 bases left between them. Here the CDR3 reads CASSQSTEQYF. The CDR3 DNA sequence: TGTGCCAGCAGCCAGAGTACAGAGCAGTACTTC.

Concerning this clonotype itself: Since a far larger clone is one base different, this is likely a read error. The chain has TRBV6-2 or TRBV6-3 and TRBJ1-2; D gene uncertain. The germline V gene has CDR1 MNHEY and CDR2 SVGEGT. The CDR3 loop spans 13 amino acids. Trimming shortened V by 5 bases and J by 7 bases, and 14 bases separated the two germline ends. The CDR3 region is CASSARGSGGYTF. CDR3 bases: TGTGCCAGCAGTGCACGTGGGTCCGGTGGCTACACCTTC.

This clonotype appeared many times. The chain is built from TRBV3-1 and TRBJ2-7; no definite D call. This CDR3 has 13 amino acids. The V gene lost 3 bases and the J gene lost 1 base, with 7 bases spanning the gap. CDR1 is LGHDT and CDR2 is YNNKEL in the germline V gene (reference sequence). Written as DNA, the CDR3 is TGTGCCAGCAGCCACGATTCGTCCTACGAGCAGTACTTC. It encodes CASSHDSSYEQYF.

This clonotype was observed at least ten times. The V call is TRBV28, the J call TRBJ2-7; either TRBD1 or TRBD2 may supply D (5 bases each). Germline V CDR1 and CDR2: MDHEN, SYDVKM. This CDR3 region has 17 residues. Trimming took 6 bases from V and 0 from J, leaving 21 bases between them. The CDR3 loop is CASRATRGRTSSYEQYF. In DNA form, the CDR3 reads TGTGCCAGCAGAGCTACGAGGGGCAGGACAAGCTCCTACGAGCAGTACTTC.

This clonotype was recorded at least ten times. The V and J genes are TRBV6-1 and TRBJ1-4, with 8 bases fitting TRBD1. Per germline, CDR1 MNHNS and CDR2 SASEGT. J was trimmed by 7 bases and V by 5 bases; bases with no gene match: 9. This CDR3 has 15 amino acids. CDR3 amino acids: CASSNIQGDSEKLFF. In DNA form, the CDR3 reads TGTGCCAGCAGTAATATACAGGGGGACAGTGAAAAACTGTTTTTT.

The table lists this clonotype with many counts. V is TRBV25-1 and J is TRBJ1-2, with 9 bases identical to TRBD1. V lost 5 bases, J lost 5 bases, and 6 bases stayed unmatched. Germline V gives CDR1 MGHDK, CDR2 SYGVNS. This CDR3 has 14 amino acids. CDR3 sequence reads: CASSSLQGAYGYTF. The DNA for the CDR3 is TGTGCCAGCAGTTCGTTACAGGGGGCATATGGCTACACCTTC.

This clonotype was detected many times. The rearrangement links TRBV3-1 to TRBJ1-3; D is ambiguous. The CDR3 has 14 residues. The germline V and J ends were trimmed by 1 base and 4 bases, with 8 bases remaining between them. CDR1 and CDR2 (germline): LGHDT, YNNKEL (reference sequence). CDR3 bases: TGTGCCAGCAGCCAAGGATCACTCGGAAACACCATATATTTT. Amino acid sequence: CASSQGSLGNTIYF. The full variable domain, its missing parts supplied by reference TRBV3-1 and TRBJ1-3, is DTAVSQTPKYLVTQMGNDKSIKCEQNLGHDTMYWYKQDSKKFLKIMFSYNNKELIINETVPNRFSPKSPDKAHLNLHINSLELGDSAVYFCASSQGSLGNTIYFGEGSWLTVV.

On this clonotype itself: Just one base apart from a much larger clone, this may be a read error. CDR3 sequence: CASPPTREGGEQYF. The DNA for the CDR3 is TGTGCCAGCCCACCAACCCGCGAGGGCGGCGAGCAGTACTTC. V usage is TRBV18 and J usage is TRBJ2-7; the D gene is possibly TRBD2 (5 bases). The CDR3 has 14 residues. Germline V gene data show CDR1 as KGHSH and CDR2 as LQKENI.